A selection of T cell receptor beta chains follows, all from one sample in a study of graft-versus-host responses after intestinal transplantation. Produced via immunoSEQ multiplex PCR; TCRdb's table is partial and in-frame only. Of around 15,000 clones in the sample, about 87% were seen once. The material was PBMCs, obtained roughly 110 days after intestinal transplant. The receptors derive from a human patient who received an intestinal transplant, so some T cells may come from the graft donor. Each CDR3 is given with its conserved first and last residue. D genes are given only for firm matches. Some rows mark clone size as missing; the rest say once, few, many or name a class of expanded clone.

TRBD2,TRBJ2-5,once,TRBV19,TGTGCCAGTAGTTCCCCGGGACTAGCGGGCAAAGAGACCCAGTACTTC,CASSSPGLAGKETQYF
TRBD2,TRBJ2-1,-,TRBV6-1,TGTGCCAGCAGTGTACAGCGGGGTCGGAATGAGCAGTTCTTC,CASSVQRGRNEQFF
TRBD2,TRBJ2-3,once,TRBV9,TGTGCCAGCAGCGAACCCCCGGGAGGGCCAAGGGATACGCAGTATTTT,CASSEPPGGPRDTQYF
TRBD2,TRBJ2-7,-,TRBV23-1,TGCGCCAGCAGTCTTCCGAGACTAGCGGGAGAATCCTACGAGCAGTACTTC,CASSLPRLAGESYEQYF
TRBD1,TRBJ1-2,-,TRBV5-1,TGCGCCAGCAGCTCACTGACAGGGGACTATGGCTACACCTTC,CASSSLTGDYGYTF
-,TRBJ1-1,-,TRBV29-1,TGCAGCGTTGCAGACTCATACACTGAAGCTTTCTTT,CSVADSYTEAFF
-,TRBJ2-1,-,TRBV27,TGTGCCAGCAGTTTATCGGCCGGATACAATGAGCAGTTCTTC,CASSLSAGYNEQFF
TRBD1,TRBJ1-4,-,TRBV7-2,TGTGCCAGCAGCTTAAGTGGGGGACAGGGTGAAAAACTGTTTTTT,CASSLSGGQGEKLFF
-,TRBJ2-7,once,TRBV28,TGTGCCAGCAGTTTAGGCCCTTTACGTGACGAGCAGTACTTC,CASSLGPLRDEQYF
TRBD2,TRBJ2-3,once,TRBV5-1,TGCGCCAGCAGCTTGGACCCGGACCTAGCGGGATGGAGGGATACGCAGTATTTT,CASSLDPDLAGWRDTQYF
-,TRBJ2-3,-,TRBV19,TGTGCCAGTAGTATCCGGACCACACCGATTAGCACAGATACGCAGTATTTT,CASSIRTTPISTDTQYF
-,TRBJ1-2,-,TRBV19,TGTGCCAGTAGTAAAGGGGGCTATGGCTACACCTTC,CASSKGGYGYTF
-,TRBJ2-7,once,TRBV28,TGTGCCAGCAGTCCGAGCTCCTACGAGCAGTACTTC,CASSPSSYEQYF
-,TRBJ1-1,-,TRBV27,TGTGCCAGCTCCCGGAGGATTGCGGACACTGAAGCTTTCTTT,CASSRRIADTEAFF
TRBD1,TRBJ2-7,-,TRBV6-5,TGTGCCAGCAGGGACAGGGGTGTTTACGAGCAGTACTTC,CASRDRGVYEQYF
-,TRBJ1-5,-,TRBV5-1,TGCGCCAGCAGCTTGGCAGGGGGCAATCAGCCCCAGCATTTT,CASSLAGGNQPQHF
TRBD2,TRBJ2-1,once,TRBV15,TGTGCCACCAGCAGATCTGGACTAGATGAGCAGTTCTTC,CATSRSGLDEQFF
TRBD2,TRBJ2-4,-,TRBV7-6,TGTGCCAGCAGCTCGACTAGCGGGGGGGCCAAAAACATTCAGTACTTC,CASSSTSGGAKNIQYF
-,TRBJ1-2,-,TRBV4-1,TGCGCCAGCAGCCAAGATCGGGGGGTCGCTGGCTACACCTTC,CASSQDRGVAGYTF
TRBD1,TRBJ2-1,once,TRBV10-3,TGTGCCATCAGCTCGACAGGGGTCACCTACAATGAGCAGTTCTTC,CAISSTGVTYNEQFF
-,TRBJ1-5,few,TRBV6-4,TGTGCTCGGGGGGCTAGAAATCAGCCCCAGCATTTT,CARGARNQPQHF